This T cell receptor (beta chain) was sequenced during a study of OX40 agonist ivuxolimab in advanced cancers. Across the study: Ivuxolimab, which is an agonistic anti-OX40 (CD134) antibody, was administered to the patients.

Germline CDR1 is SGHRS and CDR2 is YFSETQ. V lost 6 bases and J lost 5, with 14 bases in between. The CDR3 is made up of 13 amino acids. This clone was found once. The method was immunoSEQ multiplex PCR; TCRdb's version includes in-frame clones alone and lacks a portion of them. The sample records 98,000 or so clones, 70% to 90% being singletons. V usage is TRBV5-1 and J usage is TRBJ1-1, with D hard to call. The receptor comes from an adult with an advanced solid tumor such as melanoma, head and neck, liver or kidney cancer. The sample in question was CD4+ or CD8+ T cells sorted from blood, obtained in a trial of the OX40 agonist ivuxolimab. The CDR3 DNA is TGCGCCAGCAAGGCCACCTTGGAAACTGAAGCTTTCTTT. Translating gives CASKATLETEAFF.